Listed below are T cell receptor beta chains from one sample, sequenced in a study of cytomegalovirus exposure and HLA in healthy donors. This table comes from immunoSEQ multiplex PCR, and its TCRdb copy is limited to in-frame clones, with some not included. The repertoire includes about 160,000 clones, roughly 75% of them detected once, and approximately 1.4% sits in the top ten. The sample comprised PBMCs. Source of these receptors: a man younger than 35 in good health and CMV-seronegative. CDR3s include the opening cysteine and the closing phenylalanine or tryptophan. D genes are given only for firm matches. For some rows the clone size is stated as once, few or many, or as a class when expanded; others skip it.

NA TRBJ1-2 TRBV5-1 once TGCGCCAGCAGACCCCAGACAGGACAGATTCTTAGTGGCTACACCTTC CASRPQTGQILSGYTF
NA TRBJ2-7 TRBV7-2 NA TGTGCCAGCAGCCCCCGCCCCGGGTACGAGCAGTACTTC CASSPRPGYEQYF
NA TRBJ1-1 TRBV10-1 NA TGCGCCAGCAGTGAGTCCGCCAGTGTGAACACTGAAGCTTTCTTT CASSESASVNTEAFF
NA TRBJ2-3 TRBV5-8 NA TGTGCCAGCAGCTTGTCTGATACGCAGTATTTT CASSLSDTQYF
NA TRBJ1-1 TRBV5-1 NA TGCGCCAGCAGCTCACAGGATGAGGACACTGAAGCTTTCTTT CASSSQDEDTEAFF
TRBD2 TRBJ2-5 TRBV7-2 NA TGTGCCAGCAGCCCAGTACGGGAGGTAGAGACCCAGTACTTC CASSPVREVETQYF
TRBD2 TRBJ2-3 TRBV5-1 NA TGCGCCAGCAGCTTGTCAGGCGGAGCGGGAGTGAGGAATACGCAGTATTTT CASSLSGGAGVRNTQYF
TRBD1 TRBJ2-1 TRBV18 NA TGTGCCAGTTTCTTCAGGACAGGGAAAAATGAGCAGTTCTTC CASFFRTGKNEQFF
TRBD1 TRBJ1-5 TRBV7-8 NA TGTGCCAGCAGCTCCTGGGACAGGGAGGTGGGCAATCAGCCCCAGCATTTT CASSSWDREVGNQPQHF
TRBD1 TRBJ2-3 TRBV7-9 NA TGTGCCAGCAGCCAAACAGGGGGTAGGAGCACAGATACGCAGTATTTT CASSQTGGRSTDTQYF
TRBD1 TRBJ2-7 TRBV11-2 NA TGTGCCAGCAGCTTGGTCCTAGGGGGACAGGGCCACGAGCAGTACTTC CASSLVLGGQGHEQYF